This TCR beta chain was identified during a study of T cell responses to AZD1222 COVID-19 vaccine. Study-wide context: Whether given at about 4 or about 12 weeks, second doses were pooled.

Notes on the study in general: Clonal diversity was possibly underestimated, and the donors were mostly white British, with more females. Unmutated regions of variants are reportedly targeted by nearly half of spike-specific TCRs. At study baseline, merely a handful of AZD1222 recipients were seropositive.

TCRdb's table, derived via immunoSEQ multiplex PCR, lists solely in-frame clones and lacks some. The table includes some 64,000 clones, 84% detected once. Remarks on this clone: Antigen specificity is unknown.

CDR3 length equals 13 residues. V was clipped by 7 bases and J by 7 bases; unmatched bases: 12. Germline CDR1 reads SQVTM; CDR2 reads ANQGSEA. The chain uses TRBV29-1 and TRBJ1-2; TRBD1 aligns across 7 bases. This specimen consisted of peripheral blood, obtained on day 0 of AZD1222 vaccination. The receptor's source is an adult in good health. In DNA, the CDR3 is TGCAGCGAGCAAGACAGGGCGGGAGTTGGCTACACCTTC. Its protein product is CSEQDRAGVGYTF.